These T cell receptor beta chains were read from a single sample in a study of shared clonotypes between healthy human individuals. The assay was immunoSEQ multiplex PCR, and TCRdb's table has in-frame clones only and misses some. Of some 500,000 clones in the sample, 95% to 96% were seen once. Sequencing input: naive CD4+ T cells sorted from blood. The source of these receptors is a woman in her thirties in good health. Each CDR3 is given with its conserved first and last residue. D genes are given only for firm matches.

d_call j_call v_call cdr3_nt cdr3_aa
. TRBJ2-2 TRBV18 TGTGCCAGCTCAACGCTAGGGGGAGATGGCACCGGGGAGCTGTTTTTT CASSTLGGDGTGELFF
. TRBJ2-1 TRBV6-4 TGTGCCAGCACTGAGCAGTTCTTC CASTEQFF
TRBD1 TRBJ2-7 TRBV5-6 TGTGCCAGCAGCTTTTTAACAGGGGAAACCTACGAGCAGTACTTC CASSFLTGETYEQYF
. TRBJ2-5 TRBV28 TGTGCCAGCAGTCCTCCTCGGGGCACCCAAGAGACCCAGTACTTC CASSPPRGTQETQYF
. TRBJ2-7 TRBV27 TGTGCCAGCAGTTCGAGATACGAGCAGTACTTC CASSSRYEQYF
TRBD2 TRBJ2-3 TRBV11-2 TGTGCCAGCAGCTTAGGAGCTAGCGGAAACACAGATACGCAGTATTTT CASSLGASGNTDTQYF
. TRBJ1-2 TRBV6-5 TGTGCCAGCAGTTACCTCGGACGGCTATATGGCTACACCTTC CASSYLGRLYGYTF
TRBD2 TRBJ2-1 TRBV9 TGTGCCAGCAGACGAGCGGGAGGTGACAATGAGCAGTTCTTC CASRRAGGDNEQFF
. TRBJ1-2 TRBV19 TGTGCCAGTAGTATATTTGGGACGTTTGATGGCTACACCTTC CASSIFGTFDGYTF
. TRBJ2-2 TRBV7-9 TGTGCCAGCAGCGTAGCGGTGAACACCGGGGAGCTGTTTTTT CASSVAVNTGELFF
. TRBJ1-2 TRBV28 TGTGCCAGCAGAAGGGGGGGGGCAAACTATGGCTACACCTTC CASRRGGANYGYTF
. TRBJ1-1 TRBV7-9 TGTGCCAGCAGCTTAGAGGAGGACACTGAAGCTTTCTTT CASSLEEDTEAFF
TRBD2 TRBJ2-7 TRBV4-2 TGTGCCAGCAGCCAAGTGTCGGGAGGGCCGGAAGACGAGCAGTACTTC CASSQVSGGPEDEQYF
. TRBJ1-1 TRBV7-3 TGTGCCAGCAGCCTACAGGGGAACACTGAAGCTTTCTTT CASSLQGNTEAFF